These T cell receptor beta chains were read from a single sample in a study of blood T cell repertoires in COVID-19. The protocol was immunoSEQ multiplex PCR, while the TCRdb copy is restricted to in-frame clones and leaves out a portion. Of 250,000 to 300,000 clones listed, 80% to 90% were seen once; the top ten hold roughly 5%. Sequencing input: peripheral blood. These receptors all stem from a man older than 75 with acute or convalescent COVID-19. Both conserved end residues are part of each CDR3. D genes are given only for firm matches. The size entry is marked missing in some rows and otherwise reads once, few, many or a size class.

d_call	v_call	clone_size	j_call	cdr3_aa	cdr3_nt
TRBD1	TRBV19	-	TRBJ1-4	CASTNTGQANEKLFF	TGTGCCAGTACCAACACCGGACAGGCTAATGAAAAACTGTTTTTT
-	TRBV5-1	-	TRBJ1-5	CASSLKGAPNQPQHF	TGCGCCAGCAGCTTAAAAGGGGCGCCCAATCAGCCCCAGCATTTT
TRBD2	TRBV2	-	TRBJ2-1	CASSGGGVIGDEQFF	TGTGCCAGCAGCGGCGGGGGGGTAATCGGGGATGAGCAGTTCTTC
TRBD1	TRBV4-1	-	TRBJ1-5	CASSQRTGDQPQHF	TGCGCCAGCAGCCAACGAACAGGGGATCAGCCCCAGCATTTT
TRBD1	TRBV2	-	TRBJ1-5	CASRQGDQGNQPQHF	TGTGCCAGCAGACAGGGGGACCAGGGCAATCAGCCCCAGCATTTT
TRBD1	TRBV5-6	-	TRBJ1-2	CASRSRQGRYGYTF	TGTGCCAGCAGATCCCGACAGGGTCGGTATGGCTACACCTTC
TRBD1	TRBV19	-	TRBJ1-2	CASSSTPGQGNYGYTF	TGTGCCAGTAGTAGCACACCGGGACAGGGAAACTATGGCTACACCTTC
-	TRBV5-1	-	TRBJ2-3	CASTMWGDGTDTQYF	TGCGCCAGCACCATGTGGGGAGACGGCACAGATACGCAGTATTTT
-	TRBV5-1	-	TRBJ1-2	CASSPDSPYGYTF	TGCGCCAGCAGCCCGGACAGTCCATATGGCTACACCTTC
-	TRBV6-5	-	TRBJ2-1	CASSYSKSSANNEQFF	TGTGCCAGCAGTTACTCGAAATCTAGCGCCAACAATGAGCAGTTCTTC
-	TRBV21-1	-	TRBJ2-7	CASSKRGTSGPPSYEQYF	TGTGCCAGCAGCAAACGTGGGACTAGCGGGCCACCTTCCTACGAGCAGTACTTC
TRBD2	TRBV4-2	-	TRBJ2-5	CASSLGTSGRYQETQYF	TGTGCCAGCAGCCTTGGGACTAGCGGGAGGTACCAAGAGACCCAGTACTTC
-	TRBV5-4	-	TRBJ2-2	CASSSPGQNTGELFF	TGTGCCAGCAGCTCTCCGGGACAAAACACCGGGGAGCTGTTTTTT
-	TRBV21-1	-	TRBJ1-4	CASSTGQDYEKLFF	TGTGCCAGCAGCACCGGACAGGACTATGAAAAACTGTTTTTT
TRBD1	TRBV9	-	TRBJ2-7	CASSVAAGGYEQYF	TGTGCCAGCAGCGTAGCGGCAGGGGGCTACGAGCAGTACTTC
-	TRBV19	-	TRBJ2-1	CASSASGGPYNEQFF	TGTGCCAGTAGTGCCTCCGGAGGGCCCTACAATGAGCAGTTCTTC
TRBD2	TRBV27	-	TRBJ2-5	CASSGGTSGLNDQETQYF	TGTGCCAGCAGTGGCGGGACTAGCGGGCTGAACGATCAAGAGACCCAGTACTTC
TRBD2	TRBV18	-	TRBJ2-1	CASSPWQGGNEQFF	TGTGCCAGCTCACCTTGGCAGGGAGGGAATGAGCAGTTCTTC
TRBD1	TRBV10-2	-	TRBJ1-1	CASGGQGARDTEAFF	TGCGCCAGCGGTGGACAGGGGGCGCGCGACACTGAAGCTTTCTTT
TRBD2	TRBV9	-	TRBJ2-1	CASSVELRELNNEQFF	TGTGCCAGCAGCGTAGAATTGCGGGAGTTGAACAATGAGCAGTTCTTC
-	TRBV5-6	-	TRBJ2-2	CASSFGNTGELFF	TGTGCCAGCAGCTTCGGTAACACCGGGGAGCTGTTTTTT
-	TRBV2	-	TRBJ2-7	CASSGGQGSSYEQYF	TGTGCCAGCAGTGGGGGACAAGGGAGCTCCTACGAGCAGTACTTC
-	TRBV19	-	TRBJ2-7	CASSTRTADEQYF	TGTGCCAGTAGTACTCGGACAGCCGACGAGCAGTACTTC
-	TRBV18	few	TRBJ2-6	CASSPPNRAGANVLTF	TGTGCCAGCTCACCACCGAACAGGGCCGGGGCCAACGTCCTGACTTTC
-	TRBV7-9	-	TRBJ1-1	CASSLVHLNTEAFF	TGTGCCAGCAGCTTAGTCCACTTGAACACTGAAGCTTTCTTT
-	TRBV6-6	-	TRBJ2-5	CASSPEIAATRGETQYF	TGTGCCAGCAGTCCAGAGATAGCGGCCACCCGTGGGGAGACCCAGTACTTC
-	TRBV10-3	-	TRBJ1-5	CAISEWAVSNQPQHF	TGTGCCATCAGTGAGTGGGCCGTCAGCAATCAGCCCCAGCATTTT
TRBD1	TRBV5-6	-	TRBJ1-3	CASSSLQGSSGNTIYF	TGTGCCAGCAGCTCGCTACAGGGGAGCTCTGGAAACACCATATATTTT
-	TRBV15	once	TRBJ1-2	CATSRDRVPYGYTF	TGTGCCACCAGCAGAGATCGGGTGCCCTATGGCTACACCTTC
TRBD1	TRBV28	-	TRBJ2-7	CASSWGQGASYEQYF	TGTGCCAGCAGTTGGGGGCAGGGGGCTTCCTACGAGCAGTACTTC
-	TRBV5-1	few	TRBJ1-6	CASNLDPGNNSPLHF	TGCGCCAGCAACCTAGACCCGGGGAATAATTCACCCCTCCACTTT